The 30 T cell receptor beta chains given below trace back to one sample, sequenced in a study of blood T cell repertoires in COVID-19. Libraries were prepared by immunoSEQ multiplex PCR; TCRdb keeps only in-frame clonotypes and omits some of them. The repertoire holds about 250,000 clones, with 88% as singletons. Source material: peripheral blood. The source is a woman in her twenties or thirties with COVID-19, enrolled during active disease.

The rearrangement uses TRBV5-6 and TRBJ2-2, with D unclear. The length of the CDR3 is 13 residues. The germline V gene has CDR1 SGHDT and CDR2 YYEEEE. The V and J ends lost 3 bases and 4 bases respectively, with 7 bases between them. CDR3 sequence (DNA): TGTGCCAGCAGCTACGGAGTCACCGGGGAGCTGTTTTTT. This encodes CASSYGVTGELFF.

The chain carries TRBV12-3 or TRBV12-4 and TRBJ2-1, with D tentatively TRBD2 (7 bases). The CDR3 extends over 12 amino acids. V was clipped by 7 bases and J by 6 bases, with 10 bases between them. Written as DNA, the CDR3 is TGTGCCAGCACAAGGGGGGGCAATGAGCAGTTCTTC. Translating it yields CASTRGGNEQFF.

This clone was seen a single time. The V call is TRBV28, the J call TRBJ2-5, with 11 bases matching TRBD2. This CDR3 has 15 residues. V shed 5 bases and J 1 base; nucleotides not matched to a gene: 3. Germline V lookup: CDR1 MDHEN, CDR2 SYDVKM. The CDR3 here is CASSGSGGAQETQYF. The CDR3 DNA follows: TGTGCCAGCAGTGGTAGCGGGGGGGCCCAAGAGACCCAGTACTTC.

This clone came up once. The chain is built from TRBV14 and TRBJ2-3, with D tentatively TRBD2 (5 bases). This CDR3 is 13 amino acids long. The V end was cut by 8 bases, the J end by 6 bases, with 15 bases between. From germline, CDR1 is SGHDN and CDR2 FVKESK. In DNA, the CDR3 is TGTGCCAGCGCAAAAGGACTGGGGGATACGCAGTATTTT. It specifies CASAKGLGDTQYF.

The rearrangement uses TRBV30 and TRBJ1-5; D gene ambiguous. Looked up from germline, CDR1 is GTSNPN and CDR2 is SVGIG (reference sequence). V was trimmed by 4 bases and J by 6 bases, leaving 13 bases between them. The CDR3 spans 13 residues. CDR3 protein: CAWTARKPQPQHF. DNA of the CDR3: TGTGCCTGGACAGCCAGGAAACCTCAGCCCCAGCATTTT.

The chain couples TRBV2 to TRBJ2-7; D might be TRBD2 (6 bases). Trimming stripped 2 bases from V and 4 bases from J, with 12 bases between. The CDR3 is 14 amino acids. Germline loops: CDR1 SNHLY, CDR2 FYNNEI. The DNA for the CDR3 is TGTGCCAGCAGTGAAACGGGGGTATTGTACGAGCAGTACTTC. It is translated as CASSETGVLYEQYF.

The chain links TRBV6-5 to TRBJ1-3; D not resolved. Germline CDR1 MNHEY, CDR2 SVGAGI. The CDR3 runs to 13 residues. Trimming took 5 bases from V and 0 from J, leaving 5 bases between them. The CDR3 loop reads CASSIDSGNTIYF. CDR3 in DNA: TGTGCCAGCAGTATAGACTCTGGAAACACCATATATTTT.

The rearrangement joins TRBV2 to TRBJ1-2, with 9 nucleotides matching TRBD1. The CDR3 length is 17 residues. V shed 6 bases, J shed 5 bases, and the junction held 16 bases outside the gene matches. Germline V gene sequence: CDR1 SNHLY, CDR2 FYNNEI. This CDR3 reads CASRATGTGYDNYGYTF. For the CDR3, the DNA is TGTGCCAGCAGGGCAACCGGGACAGGGTACGACAATTATGGCTACACCTTC.

The CDR3 spells CASSLAAGDIQYF. The CDR3, as DNA: TGTGCCAGCAGCTTAGCGGCAGGGGACATTCAGTACTTC. The genes are TRBV7-8 and TRBJ2-4; D is perhaps TRBD1 (6 bases). Germline CDR1 reads SGHVS; CDR2 reads FQNEAQ. The CDR3 runs to 13 residues. Deletions cut 0 bases from V and 8 bases from J, with 8 bases between.

The chain recombines TRBV19 with TRBJ2-1; D is possibly TRBD1 (6 bases). CDR3 length: 11 residues. Trimming cost V 6 bases and J 12 bases, with 12 bases left between them. Germline CDR1 reads LNHDA; CDR2 reads SQIVND (reference sequence). The CDR3 reads CASSTQGPQFF. CDR3 bases: TGTGCCAGTAGCACACAGGGTCCGCAGTTCTTC.

The chain has TRBV10-2 and TRBJ1-3; perhaps TRBD1 as D (5 bases). Germline V gene lookup returns CDR1 WSHSY and CDR2 SAAADI. V gave up 4 bases and J gave up 0 bases, with 7 bases separating them. The CDR3 runs 14 residues. The CDR3 bases are TGCGCCAGCAGTGGCAGGGCCTCTGGAAACACCATATATTTT. Its protein is CASSGRASGNTIYF.

This rearrangement joins TRBV4-3 to TRBJ2-2, with D tentatively TRBD1 (5 bases). The CDR3 runs to 18 residues. Trimming removed 0 bases at V and 5 bases at J, with 19 bases between. The V gene's germline CDR1 is LGHNA and CDR2 YSLEER. In DNA form, the CDR3 reads TGCGCCAGCAGCCAAGATCCCCCACGCAGGGTCTTGACCGGGGAGCTGTTTTTT. It encodes CASSQDPPRRVLTGELFF.

The chain recombines TRBV11-3 with TRBJ2-1, with 12 bases identical to TRBD2. The CDR3 loop spans 17 amino acids. Germline values: CDR1 SGHNT, CDR2 YENEEA. The junction had 5 bases not matched to a gene; V was cut back by 2 bases and J by 3 bases. This CDR3 reads CASSLYGLAGYYNEQFF. The CDR3 DNA reads as TGTGCCAGCAGCTTATATGGACTAGCGGGATACTACAATGAGCAGTTCTTC.

V is TRBV7-8 and J is TRBJ2-7, with 7 positions matching TRBD2. The CDR3 has 14 amino acids. V lost 2 bases to trimming and J lost 2 bases; unmatched junction nucleotides: 3. Germline V lookup: CDR1 SGHVS, CDR2 FQNEAQ. CDR3 residues: CASSLWGGAYEQYF. DNA for the CDR3: TGTGCCAGCAGCTTATGGGGGGGAGCCTACGAGCAGTACTTC.

The chain employs TRBV10-3 and TRBJ2-5, with a weak D call TRBD2 (6 bases). Germline values: CDR1 ENHRY, CDR2 SYGVKD. V lost 3 bases to trimming and J lost 2 bases, with 7 bases between them. This CDR3 has 13 amino acids. The CDR3 region has the DNA TGTGCCATCAGTGATGGGGGGCAAGAGACCCAGTACTTC. Its protein product is CAISDGGQETQYF.

This clone has only one observation. The rearrangement links TRBV11-2 to TRBJ1-1, with D perhaps matching TRBD1 (6 bases). Between the trimmed V and J ends, which lost 4 bases and 1 base, there was a span of 13 bases. Germline V lookup: CDR1 SGHAT, CDR2 FQNNGV. The CDR3 runs 15 residues. The CDR3 sequence is CASSSFEQGNTEAFF. As DNA, the CDR3 is TGTGCCAGCAGCTCCTTCGAACAGGGGAACACTGAAGCTTTCTTT.

The V gene is TRBV6-6, the J gene TRBJ2-2; TRBD1 might be the D (6 bases). Trimming stripped 6 bases from V and 3 bases from J, with 8 bases between. Germline CDR1 reads MNHNY; CDR2 reads SVGAGI (reference sequence). The CDR3 is 13 amino acids. The CDR3 sequence: CASSHRDTGELFF. CDR3 sequence (DNA): TGTGCCAGCAGCCACAGGGACACCGGGGAGCTGTTTTTT.

The chain links TRBV6-4 to TRBJ2-5; 11 bases are a match to TRBD2. Germline V gene sequence: CDR1 MRHNA, CDR2 SNTAGT. J was trimmed by 3 bases and V by 2 bases; bases with no gene match: 2. The CDR3 totals 15 residues. CDR3 DNA sequence: TGTGCCAGCAGTGACGGTAGCGGGGGGGAAGAGACCCAGTACTTC. This codes for CASSDGSGGEETQYF.

CDR3 nucleotides: TGTGCCAGTAGTATAGATGGGGGGACAGGGGGCATCCTCTATGGCTACACCTTC. This translates into CASSIDGGTGGILYGYTF. V and J are TRBV19 and TRBJ1-2; TRBD1 matches 12 bases. CDR3 length: 18 residues. Germline loops: CDR1 LNHDA, CDR2 SQIVND (reference sequence). J lost 4 bases, V lost 0 bases, and 9 bases had no gene match.

The CDR3 loop reads CASSLSPVGDYGYTF. The CDR3 DNA reads as TGCGCCAGCAGCCTTAGCCCGGTAGGGGACTATGGCTACACCTTC. This rearrangement joins TRBV4-1 to TRBJ1-2; possible D gene TRBD1, 5 bases. From germline, CDR1 is MGHRA and CDR2 YSYEKL. V was cut by 4 bases and J by 3 bases, with 15 bases left in between. This CDR3 region has 15 residues.

The rearrangement joins TRBV11-2 to TRBJ2-5, with D possibly matching TRBD1 (6 bases). Trimming left V 7 bases short and J 2 bases short, with 14 bases between. Germline values: CDR1 SGHAT, CDR2 FQNNGV. The CDR3 sequence is 14 residues long. As DNA, the CDR3 is TGTGCCAGCACCCTTTACAGGGCACAAGAGACCCAGTACTTC. Translating it yields CASTLYRAQETQYF.

The gene calls are TRBV4-2 and TRBJ2-1; D perhaps matches TRBD2 (6 bases). CDR3 size: 17 residues. V lost 4 bases to trimming and J lost 0 bases, with 16 bases between them. Germline assignment: CDR1 LGHNA and CDR2 YNFKEQ. CDR3 in amino acids: CASSPTNRRGSYNEQFF. For the CDR3, the DNA is TGTGCCAGCAGCCCGACCAACCGGAGGGGCTCCTACAATGAGCAGTTCTTC.

The chain uses TRBV5-5 and TRBJ1-5; TRBD1 might be the D (6 bases). Per germline, CDR1 SGHKS and CDR2 YYEKEE (reference sequence). Trimming took off 0 bases at V and 6 bases at J, with 13 bases between the two ends. This CDR3 has 15 amino acids. The CDR3 here is CASSLAGGRGQPQHF. CDR3 nucleotide sequence: TGTGCCAGCAGCTTGGCCGGTGGCAGGGGTCAGCCCCAGCATTTT.

The table lists this clone with a few counts. Here the CDR3 reads CASSYSTGAPYEQYF. CDR3 DNA sequence: TGTGCCAGCAGCTACTCGACAGGGGCCCCCTACGAGCAGTACTTC. The chain couples TRBV7-9 to TRBJ2-7, with 8 positions matching TRBD1. The length of the CDR3 is 15 residues. V lost 4 bases to trimming and J lost 2 bases; unmatched junction nucleotides: 7. The V gene's germline CDR1 is SEHNR and CDR2 FQNEAQ (reference sequence).

V and J are TRBV28 and TRBJ2-4, with 8 bases fitting TRBD2. V dropped 4 bases and J dropped 4; count of bases not matched to a gene: 6. The CDR3 consists of 15 residues. Per the germline V gene, CDR1 is MDHEN and CDR2 is SYDVKM. For the CDR3, the DNA is TGTGCCAGCAGTTCCCAGGGACTAGGAAAAAACATTCAGTACTTC. Amino acids: CASSSQGLGKNIQYF.

The V and J genes are TRBV19 and TRBJ2-5, with TRBD1 as a possible D gene (5 bases). This CDR3 spans 14 amino acids. V shed 3 bases and J shed 5 bases, with 13 bases lying between them. Germline loops: CDR1 LNHDA, CDR2 SQIVND (reference sequence). CDR3 in amino acids: CASSINQGGETQYF. DNA for the CDR3: TGTGCCAGTAGTATTAACCAGGGTGGGGAGACCCAGTACTTC.

The chain has TRBV14 and TRBJ1-3; D call uncertain. Trimming stripped 0 bases from V and 5 bases from J, with 8 bases between. The CDR3 covers 14 residues. Germline V gene data show CDR1 as SGHDN and CDR2 as FVKESK. The CDR3 nucleotides read TGTGCCAGCAGCCAAGATCCATACAGAAACACCATATATTTT. Translated: CASSQDPYRNTIYF.

In its sample, this clone was seen a few times. V gene TRBV4-2 combines with J gene TRBJ2-2, with 16 nucleotides matching TRBD2. This CDR3 spans 22 amino acids. Germline CDR1 reads LGHNA; CDR2 reads YNFKEQ. Trimming took 2 bases from V and 4 from J; bases not matched to a gene: 16. Here the CDR3 DNA reads TGTGCCAGCAGCCAACTACGAGGGACTAGCGGGGGGGCCGCCTGGACCACCGGGGAGCTGTTTTTT. This encodes CASSQLRGTSGGAAWTTGELFF.

The sample holds one count of this clone. The chain links TRBV11-2 to TRBJ2-1; 8 bases match TRBD1. The V segment lost 6 bases and the J segment 1 base; nucleotides outside the gene matches: 2. The CDR3 consists of 14 residues. The germline V gene has CDR1 SGHAT and CDR2 FQNNGV. This chain's CDR3 is CASRGQGSYNEQFF. The CDR3 coding sequence is TGTGCCAGCAGAGGACAGGGTTCCTACAATGAGCAGTTCTTC.

This clone was seen a single time. J is TRBJ2-5 and V is TRBV7-6; D might be TRBD2 (5 bases). Trimming removed 2 bases at V and 1 base at J, with 11 bases between. The germline gives CDR1 SGHVS, CDR2 FNYEAQ. The CDR3 totals 15 residues. CDR3 DNA sequence: TGTGCCAGCAGCTTACGAGGGAGAGTCCAAGAGACCCAGTACTTC. Translation: CASSLRGRVQETQYF.